Listed below are T cell receptor beta chains from one sample, sequenced in a study of cytomegalovirus exposure and HLA in healthy donors. The assay was immunoSEQ multiplex PCR, and TCRdb's table has in-frame clones only and misses some. The table includes over 200,000 clones, approximately 87% detected once. Sequenced input: PBMCs. The receptors were sampled from a woman aged 18-29 years in good health and CMV-seronegative. Each CDR3 is given with its conserved first and last residue. Fields, in order: clone size, D gene, V gene, J gene, CDR3 protein, CDR3 DNA. D genes are given only for firm matches. Size is omitted from some rows. Given values are once, few, many or a class for expanded clones.

.,TRBD1,TRBV5-1,TRBJ2-7,CASSLVTGGVSYEQYF,TGCGCCAGCAGCTTGGTTACAGGGGGAGTTAGTTACGAGCAGTACTTC
once,.,TRBV5-4,TRBJ2-5,CASRPGEGWAQYF,TGTGCCAGCAGGCCTGGAGAGGGGTGGGCCCAGTACTTC
.,.,TRBV10-3,TRBJ2-3,CAIKRGDTQYF,TGTGCCATCAAAAGGGGAGATACGCAGTATTTT
.,.,TRBV25-1,TRBJ1-4,CASEYNEKLFF,TGTGCCAGCGAGTATAATGAAAAACTGTTTTTT
.,TRBD1,TRBV5-1,TRBJ2-1,CASSSRDRVGEQFF,TGCGCCAGCAGCTCCCGGGACAGGGTAGGTGAGCAGTTCTTC
.,.,TRBV28,TRBJ2-7,CASSLARGSYEQYF,TGTGCCAGCAGTTTAGCCAGGGGCTCCTACGAGCAGTACTTC
.,.,TRBV7-8,TRBJ1-2,CASTSGTKTNYGYTF,TGTGCCAGCACTTCCGGGACAAAGACTAACTATGGCTACACCTTC
.,TRBD1,TRBV2,TRBJ1-2,CASNRGTNYGYTF,TGTGCCAGCAACAGGGGGACAAACTATGGCTACACCTTC
.,TRBD2,TRBV11-3,TRBJ2-1,CASSLGRLANEQFF,TGTGCCAGCAGCTTAGGAAGACTAGCCAATGAGCAGTTCTTC
.,.,TRBV7-2,TRBJ1-4,CASSFRGGRHPNEKLFF,TGTGCCAGCAGCTTTAGGGGGGGCAGGCACCCTAATGAAAAACTGTTTTTT
.,TRBD1,TRBV6-5,TRBJ2-7,CASSTAGDRGYEQYF,TGTGCCAGCAGTACGGCCGGGGACAGGGGTTACGAGCAGTACTTC
.,.,TRBV4-1,TRBJ1-5,CASSPRQADQPQHF,TGCGCCAGCAGCCCGCGACAGGCCGATCAGCCCCAGCATTTT
.,TRBD1,TRBV27,TRBJ2-1,CASSSTGGGSYNEQFF,TGTGCCAGCAGTTCTACAGGGGGCGGCTCCTACAATGAGCAGTTCTTC
.,.,TRBV2,TRBJ1-6,CASSQTDNSPLHF,TGTGCCAGCAGTCAGACAGACAATTCACCCCTCCACTTT
.,.,TRBV4-2,TRBJ1-1,CASSQDVGNTEAFF,TGTGCCAGCAGCCAAGATGTGGGGAACACTGAAGCTTTCTTT
.,TRBD2,TRBV11-3,TRBJ2-2,CASSLGAGVNTGELFF,TGTGCCAGCAGCTTAGGGGCGGGAGTGAACACCGGGGAGCTGTTTTTT